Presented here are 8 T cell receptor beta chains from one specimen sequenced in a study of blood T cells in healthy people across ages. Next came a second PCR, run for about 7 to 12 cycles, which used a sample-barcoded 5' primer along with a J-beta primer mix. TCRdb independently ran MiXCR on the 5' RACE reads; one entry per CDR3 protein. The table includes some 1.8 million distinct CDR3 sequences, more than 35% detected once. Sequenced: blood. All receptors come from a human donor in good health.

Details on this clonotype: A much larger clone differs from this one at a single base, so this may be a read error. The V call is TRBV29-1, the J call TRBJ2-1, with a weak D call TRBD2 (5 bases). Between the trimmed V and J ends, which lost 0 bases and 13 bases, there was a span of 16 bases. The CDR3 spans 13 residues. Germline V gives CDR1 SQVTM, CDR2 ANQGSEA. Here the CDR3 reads CSVEENGEETQFF. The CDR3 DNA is TGCAGCGTTGAAGAAAACGGGGAAGAGACCCAGTTCTTC.

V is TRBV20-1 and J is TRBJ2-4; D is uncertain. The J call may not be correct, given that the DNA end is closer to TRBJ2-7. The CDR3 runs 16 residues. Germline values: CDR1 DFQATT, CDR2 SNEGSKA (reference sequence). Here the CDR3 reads CSARSSGRSKETEQYF. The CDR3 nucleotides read TGCAGTGCTAGATCCTCCGGGCGGTCCAAAGAGACCGAGCAGTACTTC.

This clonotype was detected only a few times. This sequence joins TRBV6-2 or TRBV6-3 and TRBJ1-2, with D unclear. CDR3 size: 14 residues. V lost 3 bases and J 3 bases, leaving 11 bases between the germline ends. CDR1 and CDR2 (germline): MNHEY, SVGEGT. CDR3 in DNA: TGTGCCAGCAGTTATCGGGGATTGGACTATGGCTACACCTTC. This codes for CASSYRGLDYGYTF.

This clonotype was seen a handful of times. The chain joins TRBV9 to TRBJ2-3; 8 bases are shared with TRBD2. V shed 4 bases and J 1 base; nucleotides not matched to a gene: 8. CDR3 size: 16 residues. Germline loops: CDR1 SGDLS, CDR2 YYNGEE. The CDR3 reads CASSPVRAGGTDTQYF. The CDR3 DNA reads TGTGCCAGCAGCCCCGTAAGAGCGGGGGGCACAGATACGCAGTATTTT. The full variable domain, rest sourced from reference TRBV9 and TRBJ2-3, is DSGVTQTPKHLITATGQRVTLRCSPRSGDLSVYWYQQSLDQGLQFLIQYYNGEERAKGNILERFSAQQFPDLHSELNLSSLELGDSALYFCASSPVRAGGTDTQYFGPGTRLTVL.

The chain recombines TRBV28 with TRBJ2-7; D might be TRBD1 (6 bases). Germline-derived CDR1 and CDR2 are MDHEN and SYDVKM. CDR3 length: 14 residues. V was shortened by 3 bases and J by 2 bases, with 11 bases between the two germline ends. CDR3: CASSFQGNAYEQYF. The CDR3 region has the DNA TGTGCCAGCAGTTTTCAGGGGAACGCCTACGAGCAGTACTTC. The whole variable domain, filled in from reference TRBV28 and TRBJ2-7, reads DVKVTQSSRYLVKRTGEKVFLECVQDMDHENMFWYRQDPGLGLRLIYFSYDVKMKEKGDIPEGYSVSREKKERFSLILESASTNQTSMYLCASSFQGNAYEQYFGPGTRLTVT.

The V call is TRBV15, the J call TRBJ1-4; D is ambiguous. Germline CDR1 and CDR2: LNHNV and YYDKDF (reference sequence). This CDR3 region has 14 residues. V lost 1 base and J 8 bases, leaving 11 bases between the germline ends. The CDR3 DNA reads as TGTGCCACCAGCAGAGGAGGGATGGGGGAAAAACTGTTTTTT. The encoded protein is CATSRGGMGEKLFF.

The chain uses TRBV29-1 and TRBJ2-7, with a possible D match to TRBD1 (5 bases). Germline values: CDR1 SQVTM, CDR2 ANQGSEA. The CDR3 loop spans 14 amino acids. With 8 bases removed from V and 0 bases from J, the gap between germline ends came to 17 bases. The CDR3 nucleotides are TGCAGCTTCAGTGGGGCAGGGTCCTCCTACGAGCAGTACTTC. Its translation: CSFSGAGSSYEQYF.

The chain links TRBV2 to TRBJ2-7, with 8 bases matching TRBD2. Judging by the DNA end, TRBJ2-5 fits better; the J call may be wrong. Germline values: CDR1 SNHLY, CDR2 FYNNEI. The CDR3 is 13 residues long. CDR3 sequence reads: CASVGGAQETQYF. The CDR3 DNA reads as TGTGCCAGCGTCGGGGGGGCCCAAGAGACCCAGTACTTC.